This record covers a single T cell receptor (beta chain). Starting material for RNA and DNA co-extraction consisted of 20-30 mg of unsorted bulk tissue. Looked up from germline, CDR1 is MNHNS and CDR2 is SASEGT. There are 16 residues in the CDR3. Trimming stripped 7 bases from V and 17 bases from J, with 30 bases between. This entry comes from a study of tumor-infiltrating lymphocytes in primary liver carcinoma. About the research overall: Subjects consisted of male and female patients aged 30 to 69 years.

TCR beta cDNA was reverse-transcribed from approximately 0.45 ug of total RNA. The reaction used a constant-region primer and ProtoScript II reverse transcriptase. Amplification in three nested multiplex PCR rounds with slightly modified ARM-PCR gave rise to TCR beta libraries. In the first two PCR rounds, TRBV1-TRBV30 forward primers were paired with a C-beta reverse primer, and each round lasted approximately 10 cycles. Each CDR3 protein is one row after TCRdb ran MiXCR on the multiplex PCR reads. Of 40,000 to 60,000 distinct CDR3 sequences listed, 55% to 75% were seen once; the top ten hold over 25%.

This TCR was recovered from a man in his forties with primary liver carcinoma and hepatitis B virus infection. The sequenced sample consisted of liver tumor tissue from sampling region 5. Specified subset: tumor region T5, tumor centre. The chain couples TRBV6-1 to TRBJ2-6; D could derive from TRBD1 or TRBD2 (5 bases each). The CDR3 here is CASNPGSSSGANAMTF. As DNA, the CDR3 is TGTGCCAGCAATCCAGGGAGTTCCTCTGGGGCCAACGCCATGACTTTC.